This T cell receptor (beta chain) was sequenced for a study of radiotherapy plus CTLA-4 blockade in lung cancer. In the study overall: With 31% of patients having disease control, objective responses were seen in less than 20%.

Findings and limits, study-wide: Blood TCR clones of tumor origin expanded after radiotherapy plus ipilimumab.

Ipilimumab CTLA-4 blockade and focal radiation were given to patients with chemo-refractory metastatic non-small-cell lung cancer. Sequencing was performed with immunoSEQ multiplex PCR; in TCRdb, only in-frame clones are kept and a portion is missing. The sample has under 55,000 clones, 82% seen once. As regards this clone: Its antigen remains unidentified.

Trimming removed 3 bases at V and 0 bases at J, with 13 bases between. Germline loops: CDR1 LNHDA, CDR2 SQIVND (reference sequence). This CDR3 region has 16 residues. V gene TRBV19 combines with J gene TRBJ2-3; D gene unclear. The clonotype comes from a human donor with non-small cell lung cancer who had stable disease on radiotherapy plus ipilimumab. The source material was peripheral blood, sampled from a patient treated with radiotherapy plus ipilimumab. This CDR3 is CASSIAVTSSTDTQYF. CDR3 DNA: TGTGCCAGTAGTATTGCGGTCACCTCTAGCACAGATACGCAGTATTTT.